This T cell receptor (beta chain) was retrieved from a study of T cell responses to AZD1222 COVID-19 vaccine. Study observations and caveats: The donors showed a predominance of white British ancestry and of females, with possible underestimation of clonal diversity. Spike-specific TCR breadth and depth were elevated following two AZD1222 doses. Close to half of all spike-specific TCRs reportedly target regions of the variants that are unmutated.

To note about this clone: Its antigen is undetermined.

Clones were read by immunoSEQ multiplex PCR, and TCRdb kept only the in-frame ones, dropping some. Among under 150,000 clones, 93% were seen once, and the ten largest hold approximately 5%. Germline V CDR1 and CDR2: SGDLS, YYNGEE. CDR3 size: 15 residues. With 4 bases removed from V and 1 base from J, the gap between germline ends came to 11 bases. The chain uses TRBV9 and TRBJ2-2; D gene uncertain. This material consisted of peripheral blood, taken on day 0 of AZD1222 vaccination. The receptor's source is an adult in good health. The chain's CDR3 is CASSLRSGNTGELFF. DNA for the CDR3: TGTGCCAGCAGCCTCCGGTCGGGGAACACCGGGGAGCTGTTTTTT.